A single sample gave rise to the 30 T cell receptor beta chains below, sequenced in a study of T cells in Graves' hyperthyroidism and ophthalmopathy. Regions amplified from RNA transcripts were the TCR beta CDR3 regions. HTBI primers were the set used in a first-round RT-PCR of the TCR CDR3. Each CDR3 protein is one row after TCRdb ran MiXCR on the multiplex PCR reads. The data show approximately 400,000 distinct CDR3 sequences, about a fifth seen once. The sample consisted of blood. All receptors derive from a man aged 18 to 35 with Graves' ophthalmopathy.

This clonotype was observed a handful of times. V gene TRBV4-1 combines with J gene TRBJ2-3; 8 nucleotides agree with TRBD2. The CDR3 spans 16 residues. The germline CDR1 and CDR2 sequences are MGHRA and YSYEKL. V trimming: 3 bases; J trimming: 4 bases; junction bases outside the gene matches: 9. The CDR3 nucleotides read TGCGCCAGCAGCCAGCCAGCGGGGGTTCAGGCAGATACGCAGTATTTT. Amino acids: CASSQPAGVQADTQYF.

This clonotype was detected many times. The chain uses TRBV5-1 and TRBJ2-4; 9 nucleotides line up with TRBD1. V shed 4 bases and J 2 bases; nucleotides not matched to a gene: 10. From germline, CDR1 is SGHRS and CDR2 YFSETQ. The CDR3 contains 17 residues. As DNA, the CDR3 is TGCGCCAGCAGCCCGCCTGCCGGGACAGGGACCAAAAACATTCAGTACTTC. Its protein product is CASSPPAGTGTKNIQYF.

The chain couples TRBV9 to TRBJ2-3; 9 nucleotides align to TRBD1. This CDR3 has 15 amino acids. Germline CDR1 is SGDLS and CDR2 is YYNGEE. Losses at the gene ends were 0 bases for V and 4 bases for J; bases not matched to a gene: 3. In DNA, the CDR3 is TGTGCCAGCAGCGTAGAAACAGGGGGCTCAGATACGCAGTATTTT. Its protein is CASSVETGGSDTQYF.

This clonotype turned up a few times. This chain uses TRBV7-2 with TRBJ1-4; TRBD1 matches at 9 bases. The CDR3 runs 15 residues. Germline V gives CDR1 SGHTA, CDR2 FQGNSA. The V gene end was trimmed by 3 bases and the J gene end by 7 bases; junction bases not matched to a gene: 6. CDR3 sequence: CASSFDRGGGEKLFF. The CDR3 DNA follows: TGTGCCAGCAGCTTCGACAGGGGGGGTGGTGAAAAACTGTTTTTT.

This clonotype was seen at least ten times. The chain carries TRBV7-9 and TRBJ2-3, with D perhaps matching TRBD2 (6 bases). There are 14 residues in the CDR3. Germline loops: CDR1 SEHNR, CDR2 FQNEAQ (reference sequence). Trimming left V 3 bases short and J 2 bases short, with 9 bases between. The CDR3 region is CASSFQGLTDTQYF. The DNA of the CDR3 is TGTGCCAGCAGCTTCCAGGGACTCACAGATACGCAGTATTTT.

CDR3 sequence: CASSLEGYNQPQHF. The CDR3 DNA reads TGTGCCAGCAGTTTAGAAGGTTACAATCAGCCCCAGCATTTT. The J gene is TRBJ1-5, the V gene TRBV27; no reliable D call. V was trimmed by 2 bases and J by 3 bases, leaving 8 bases between them. The CDR3 consists of 14 residues. CDR1 and CDR2 (germline): MNHEY, SMNVEV (reference sequence).

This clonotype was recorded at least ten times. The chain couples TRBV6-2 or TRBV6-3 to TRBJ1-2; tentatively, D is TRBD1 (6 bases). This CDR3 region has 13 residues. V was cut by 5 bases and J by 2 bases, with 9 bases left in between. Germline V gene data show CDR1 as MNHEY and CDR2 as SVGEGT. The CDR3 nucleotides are TGTGCCAGCAGTCACAGGGACAACTATGGCTACACCTTC. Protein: CASSHRDNYGYTF.

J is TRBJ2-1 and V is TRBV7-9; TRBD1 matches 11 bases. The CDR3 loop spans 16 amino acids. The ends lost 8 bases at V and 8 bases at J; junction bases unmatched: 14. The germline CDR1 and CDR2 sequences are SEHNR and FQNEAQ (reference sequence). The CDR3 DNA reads TGTGCCAGCTCACGGGCCGGGACAGGGGGGGGGTATGAGCAGTTCTTC. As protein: CASSRAGTGGGYEQFF. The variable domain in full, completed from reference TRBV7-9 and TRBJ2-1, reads DTGVSQNPRHKITKRGQNVTFRCDPISEHNRLYWYRQTLGQGPEFLTYFQNEAQLEKSRLLSDRFSAERPKGSFSTLEIQRTEQGDSAMYLCASSRAGTGGGYEQFFGPGTRLTVL.

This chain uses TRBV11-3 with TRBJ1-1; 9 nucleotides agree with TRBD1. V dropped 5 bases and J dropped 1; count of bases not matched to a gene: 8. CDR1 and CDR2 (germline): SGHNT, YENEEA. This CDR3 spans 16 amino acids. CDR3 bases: TGTGCCAGCAGCGGGGGAACAGGGGGCCCGAACACTGAAGCTTTCTTT. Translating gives CASSGGTGGPNTEAFF. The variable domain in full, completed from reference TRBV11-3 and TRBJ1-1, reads EAGVVQSPRYKIIEKKQPVAFWCNPISGHNTLYWYLQNLGQGPELLIRYENEEAVDDSQLPKDRFSAERLKGVDSTLKIQPAELGDSAVYLCASSGGTGGPNTEAFFGQGTRLTVV.

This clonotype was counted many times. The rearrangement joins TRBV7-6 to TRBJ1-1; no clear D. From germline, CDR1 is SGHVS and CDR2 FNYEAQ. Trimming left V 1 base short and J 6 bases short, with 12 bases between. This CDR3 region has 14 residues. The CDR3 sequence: CASSLGGVSAEAFF. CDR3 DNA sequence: TGTGCCAGCAGCTTAGGTGGTGTTTCGGCTGAAGCTTTCTTT.

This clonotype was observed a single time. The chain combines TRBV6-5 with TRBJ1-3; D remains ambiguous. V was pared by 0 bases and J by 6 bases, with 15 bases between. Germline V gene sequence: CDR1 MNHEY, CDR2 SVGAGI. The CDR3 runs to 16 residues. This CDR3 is CASSYSRDSWQNTIYF. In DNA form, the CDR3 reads TGTGCCAGCAGTTACTCGAGGGATTCCTGGCAAAACACCATATATTTT.

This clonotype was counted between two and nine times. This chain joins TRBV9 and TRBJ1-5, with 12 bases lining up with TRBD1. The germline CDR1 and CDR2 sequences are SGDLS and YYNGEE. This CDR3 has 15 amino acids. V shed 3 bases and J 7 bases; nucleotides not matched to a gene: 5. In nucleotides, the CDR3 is TGTGCCAGCAGCGAGGGACAGGGGGCCAGGCAGCCCCAGCATTTT. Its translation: CASSEGQGARQPQHF.

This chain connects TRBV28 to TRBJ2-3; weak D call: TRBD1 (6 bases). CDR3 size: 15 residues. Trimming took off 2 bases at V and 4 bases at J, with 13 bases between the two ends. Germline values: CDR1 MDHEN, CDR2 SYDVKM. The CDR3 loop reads CASSLGGRRPDTQYF. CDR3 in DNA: TGTGCCAGCAGTTTAGGGGGCCGCCGCCCAGATACGCAGTATTTT.

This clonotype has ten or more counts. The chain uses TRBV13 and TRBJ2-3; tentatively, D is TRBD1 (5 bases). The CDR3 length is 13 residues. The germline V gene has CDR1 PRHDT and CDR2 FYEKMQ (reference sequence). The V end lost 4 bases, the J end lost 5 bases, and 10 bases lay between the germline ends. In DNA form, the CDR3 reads TGTGCCAGCAGCTCCGACAGAGTAGATACGCAGTATTTT. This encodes CASSSDRVDTQYF. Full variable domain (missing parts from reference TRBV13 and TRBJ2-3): AAGVIQSPRHLIKEKRETATLKCYPIPRHDTVYWYQQGPGQDPQFLISFYEKMQSDKGSIPDRFSAQQFSDYHSELNMSSLELGDSALYFCASSSDRVDTQYFGPGTRLTVL.

Here the CDR3 DNA reads TGTGCCAGCAGCTCCCGATGGAATCAGCCCCAGCATTTT. Encoded protein: CASSSRWNQPQHF. The chain recombines TRBV6-1 with TRBJ1-5; D is ambiguous. With 6 bases removed from V and 4 bases from J, the gap between germline ends came to 10 bases. The CDR3 loop spans 13 amino acids. Germline V gene sequence: CDR1 MNHNS, CDR2 SASEGT.

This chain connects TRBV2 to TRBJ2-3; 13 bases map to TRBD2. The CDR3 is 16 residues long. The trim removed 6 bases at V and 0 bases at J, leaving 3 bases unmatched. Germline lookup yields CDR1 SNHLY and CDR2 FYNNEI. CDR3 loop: CASRLGLAGSTDTQYF. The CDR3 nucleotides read TGTGCCAGCAGATTGGGACTAGCGGGAAGCACAGATACGCAGTATTTT.

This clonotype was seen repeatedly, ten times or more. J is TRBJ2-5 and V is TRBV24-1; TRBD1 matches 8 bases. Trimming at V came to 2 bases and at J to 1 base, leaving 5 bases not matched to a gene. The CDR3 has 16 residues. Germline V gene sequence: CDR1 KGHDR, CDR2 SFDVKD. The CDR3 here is CATSDSLGTGQETQYF. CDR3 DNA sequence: TGTGCCACCAGTGATTCCTTAGGGACAGGCCAAGAGACCCAGTACTTC.

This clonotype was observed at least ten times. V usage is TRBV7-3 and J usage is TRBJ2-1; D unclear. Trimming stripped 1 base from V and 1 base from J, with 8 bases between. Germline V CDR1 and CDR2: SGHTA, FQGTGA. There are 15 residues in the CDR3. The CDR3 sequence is CASSLNRMSYNEQFF. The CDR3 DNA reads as TGTGCCAGCAGCTTAAACCGGATGTCCTACAATGAGCAGTTCTTC.

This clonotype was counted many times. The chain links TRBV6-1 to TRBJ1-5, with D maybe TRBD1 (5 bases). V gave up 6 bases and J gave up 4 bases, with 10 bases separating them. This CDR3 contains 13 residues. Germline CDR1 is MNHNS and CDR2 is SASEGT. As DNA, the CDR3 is TGTGCCAGCAGGCAGGGACCTAATCAGCCCCAGCATTTT. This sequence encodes CASRQGPNQPQHF.

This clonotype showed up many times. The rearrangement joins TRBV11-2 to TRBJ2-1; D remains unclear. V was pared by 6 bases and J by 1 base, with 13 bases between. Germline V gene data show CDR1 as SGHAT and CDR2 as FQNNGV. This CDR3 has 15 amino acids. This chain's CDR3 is CASRPSGRSYNEQFF. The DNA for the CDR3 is TGTGCCAGCAGGCCCTCCGGTCGTTCCTACAATGAGCAGTTCTTC.

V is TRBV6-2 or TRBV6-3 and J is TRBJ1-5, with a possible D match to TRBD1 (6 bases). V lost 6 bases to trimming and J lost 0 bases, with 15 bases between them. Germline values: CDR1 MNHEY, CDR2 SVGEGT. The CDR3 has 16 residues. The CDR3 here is CASSGAGVYSNQPQHF. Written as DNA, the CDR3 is TGTGCCAGCAGCGGGGCAGGGGTCTATAGCAATCAGCCCCAGCATTTT.

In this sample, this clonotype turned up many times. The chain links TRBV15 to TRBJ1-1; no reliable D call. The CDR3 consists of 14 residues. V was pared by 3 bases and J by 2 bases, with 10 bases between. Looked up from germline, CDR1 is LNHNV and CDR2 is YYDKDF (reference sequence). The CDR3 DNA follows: TGTGCCACCAGCAGCCACTCGGAAAACACTGAAGCTTTCTTT. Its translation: CATSSHSENTEAFF.

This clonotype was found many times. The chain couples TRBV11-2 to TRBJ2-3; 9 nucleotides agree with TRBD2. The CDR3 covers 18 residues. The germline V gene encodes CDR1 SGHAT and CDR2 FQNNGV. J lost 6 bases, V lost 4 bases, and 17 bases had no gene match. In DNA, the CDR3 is TGTGCCAGCAGCTCGAACCCAGGGTTGTTAGCGGGGGTTGATACGCAGTATTTT. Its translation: CASSSNPGLLAGVDTQYF. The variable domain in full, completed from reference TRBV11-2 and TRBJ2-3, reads EAGVAQSPRYKIIEKRQSVAFWCNPISGHATLYWYQQILGQGPKLLIQFQNNGVVDDSQLPKDRFSAERLKGVDSTLKIQPAKLEDSAVYLCASSSNPGLLAGVDTQYFGPGTRLTVL.

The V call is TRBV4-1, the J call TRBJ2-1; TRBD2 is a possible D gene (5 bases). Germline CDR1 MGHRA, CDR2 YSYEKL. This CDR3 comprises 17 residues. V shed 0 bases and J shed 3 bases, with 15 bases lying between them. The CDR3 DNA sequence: TGCGCCAGCAGCCAAGAAAGGTCTAGGAGGATCTACAATGAGCAGTTCTTC. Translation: CASSQERSRRIYNEQFF.

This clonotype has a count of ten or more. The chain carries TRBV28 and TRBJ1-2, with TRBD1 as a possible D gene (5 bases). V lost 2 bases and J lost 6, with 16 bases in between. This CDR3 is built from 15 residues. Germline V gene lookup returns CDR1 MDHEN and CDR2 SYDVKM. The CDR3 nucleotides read TGTGCCAGCAGTTTAGATTTGGGGGACGATCATGGCTACACCTTC. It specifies CASSLDLGDDHGYTF.

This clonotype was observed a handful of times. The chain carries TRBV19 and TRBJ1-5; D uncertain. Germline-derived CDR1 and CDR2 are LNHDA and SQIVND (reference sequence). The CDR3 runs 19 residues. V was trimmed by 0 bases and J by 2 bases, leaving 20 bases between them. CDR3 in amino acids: CASSIEMGIDIDRNQPQHF. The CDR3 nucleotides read TGTGCCAGTAGTATAGAAATGGGGATTGACATAGACCGCAATCAGCCCCAGCATTTT.

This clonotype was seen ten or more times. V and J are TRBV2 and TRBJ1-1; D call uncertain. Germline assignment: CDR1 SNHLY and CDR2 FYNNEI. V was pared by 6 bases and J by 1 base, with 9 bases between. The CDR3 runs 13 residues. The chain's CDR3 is CASRGAQNTEAFF. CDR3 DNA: TGTGCCAGCAGAGGAGCTCAGAACACTGAAGCTTTCTTT. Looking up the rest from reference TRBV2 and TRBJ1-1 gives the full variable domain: EPEVTQTPSHQVTQMGQEVILRCVPISNHLYFYWYRQILGQKVEFLVSFYNNEISEKSEIFDDQFSVERPDGSNFTLKIRSTKLEDSAMYFCASRGAQNTEAFFGQGTRLTVV.

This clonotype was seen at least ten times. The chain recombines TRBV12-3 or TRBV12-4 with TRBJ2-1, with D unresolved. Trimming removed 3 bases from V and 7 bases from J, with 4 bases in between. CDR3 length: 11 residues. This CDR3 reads CASSLKNEQFF. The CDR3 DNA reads TGTGCCAGCAGTTTGAAGAATGAGCAGTTCTTC.

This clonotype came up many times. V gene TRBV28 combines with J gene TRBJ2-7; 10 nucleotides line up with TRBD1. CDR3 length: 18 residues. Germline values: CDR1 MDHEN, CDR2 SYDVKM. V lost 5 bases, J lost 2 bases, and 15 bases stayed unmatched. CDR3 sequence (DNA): TGTGCCAGCAGTCCTTCGACAGGGGGCCTGAGGGCACCCTACGAGCAGTACTTC. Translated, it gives CASSPSTGGLRAPYEQYF.

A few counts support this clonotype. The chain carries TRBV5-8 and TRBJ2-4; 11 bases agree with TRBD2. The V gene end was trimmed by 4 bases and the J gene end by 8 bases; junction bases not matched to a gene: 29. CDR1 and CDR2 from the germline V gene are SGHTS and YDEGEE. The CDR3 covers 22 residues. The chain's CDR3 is CASSPNRWGGLAEYIAMDIQYF. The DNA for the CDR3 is TGTGCCAGCAGCCCAAACCGGTGGGGGGGACTAGCGGAATATATAGCCATGGACATTCAGTACTTC.